This T cell receptor (beta chain) was recorded in a study of post-analysis software for immune sequencing data. Background on the study: Some patients lacked subtype; others had relapsing-remitting, secondary progressive or progressive-relapsing disease. Findings and caveats of the study: For normalized Chao1 diversity, multiple sclerosis patients scored significantly lower than controls did. The F measure placed samples prepared in the same batch into strongly shared clusters.

Unique molecular identifiers were present in the TCR beta cDNA libraries. The authors obtained 500,000 or so cDNA molecules from about 0.94 to 9.7 million T cells. Each CDR3 protein gets one entry after TCRdb re-called the PCR reads with MiXCR. The repertoire holds about 210,000 distinct CDR3 sequences, with 25% to 30% as singletons. This clonotype was seen at least ten times. What it binds is unknown. At one boundary the junction diverges from the germline segment, which might be a read error. The source material was blood. The sequence was collected from a girl under 18 with multiple sclerosis.

This CDR3 is CASSVAGTGVLGEQYF. The CDR3 DNA sequence: TGTGCCAGCAGTGTAGCCGGGACAGGTGTTTTAGGCGAGCAGTACTTC. The chain combines TRBV12-3 or TRBV12-4 with TRBJ2-7; TRBD1 matches 8 bases. The CDR3 sequence is 16 residues long.